Sequencing of this TCR beta chain was carried out in a study of T cell repertoires in cytomegalovirus infection. As for the study in general: CMV infection plus the matching HLA type was flagged by public TCR beta signatures.

The CDR3 loop spans 15 amino acids. Germline CDR1 is MNHEY and CDR2 is SMNVEV (reference sequence). V trimming: 2 bases; J trimming: 2 bases; junction bases outside the gene matches: 4. As to this clonotype: Its target is not known.

TCRdb re-derived calls from the reads in MiXCR, one entry per CDR3 protein. The table lists 650,000 to 900,000 distinct CDR3 sequences, approximately 32% of them singletons, with around 12% in the top ten. General study points: Ex vivo, HLA-C-restricted CMV-specific TCR beta clonotypes prevailed over the rest of the response. Cumulative public TCR beta family frequency identified CMV carriers with the relevant HLA.

The V call is TRBV27, the J call TRBJ2-5; 8 bases are shared with TRBD2. The sequence was collected from a human donor in good health (CMV status not recorded). Some clones in this sample may be carry-over from other donors' samples. The material sequenced was cultured CD8+ T cells from PBMCs, taken from culture after CMV antigen stimulation. The CDR3 here is CASSLRIAGQETQYF. CDR3 in DNA: TGTGCCAGCAGTTTAAGAATAGCGGGACAAGAGACCCAGTACTTC.